This is a list of T cell receptor beta chains from one sample in a study of regulatory T cells in long-lasting Graves disease. MiXCR, run by TCRdb on the multiplex PCR reads, gives a single entry per CDR3 protein. The data contain 450,000 or so distinct CDR3 sequences, roughly 23% of them singletons. Sequenced here: peripheral blood mononuclear cells (PBMCs), sampled when the disease was refractory, from a patient treated with antithyroid drugs. The receptors shown here come from a female donor with Graves disease. The conserved cysteine and the conserved F or W are not part of the CDR3 here. Fields, in order: clone size, J gene, V gene, CDR3 protein. The size field is filled for only some rows; it gives once, few, many or a size class.

>few|TRBJ1-1|TRBV15
ATSRGGGTEAF
>many|TRBJ1-1|TRBV24-1
ATSDGADMNTEAF
>many|TRBJ1-2|TRBV7-2
ASSLAGTEYYGYT
>NA|TRBJ1-4|TRBV5-1
ASSPTTPNEKLF
>few|TRBJ2-7|TRBV5-1
ASRKDSGINYEQY
>NA|TRBJ1-1|TRBV11-2
ASSSGNTEAL
>many|TRBJ1-1|TRBV7-2
ASSSDRETEAF
>NA|TRBJ1-1|TRBV6-5
ASSYYGGITEAF
>many|TRBJ2-7|TRBV19
ASSWGLDYEQY
>many|TRBJ1-2|TRBV7-8
ASSRGGRGESGYT
>many|TRBJ1-1|TRBV6-9
ASSYGQGVEAF
>NA|TRBJ2-4|TRBV20-1
SSGGHIQY
>many|TRBJ2-2|TRBV6-5
ASSYRDRQTRELF
>few|TRBJ1-2|TRBV20-1
SAGDRIYGYT
>NA|TRBJ2-1|TRBV6-1
ASSQTSGVSEQF
>many|TRBJ1-3|TRBV28
ASSYLQSGSGNTIY
>many|TRBJ1-4|TRBV15
ATSRGSGEEKLF
>NA|TRBJ1-2|TRBV6-2/TRBV6-3
ASSNSKDGGYT
>many|TRBJ2-5|TRBV28
ASSRGAMPETQY
>many|TRBJ1-1|TRBV2
ASRVSYLGSNTEAF
>NA|TRBJ2-1|TRBV11-2
ASSLEHQLGNEQF
>NA|TRBJ2-7|TRBV6-1
ASSERRWAYEQY
>NA|TRBJ2-4|TRBV7-9
ASSLSAGPRNIQY
>NA|TRBJ1-2|TRBV7-2
ASSLAVTTNYGYT
>NA|TRBJ2-7|TRBV12-3/TRBV12-4
ASSFYEIALAGTYEQY
>NA|TRBJ1-5|TRBV6-2/TRBV6-3
ASSYFSYQPQH
>NA|TRBJ2-7|TRBV20-1
SARDKAGTDYEQY
>NA|TRBJ2-3|TRBV20-1
SALAASTDTQY
>NA|TRBJ2-7|TRBV7-2
ASLHRFSYEQY
>once|TRBJ1-3|TRBV10-3
AISTDLSGNTIY
>many|TRBJ1-1|TRBV10-3
AISESGLNTEAF
>many|TRBJ1-1|TRBV28
ASSSTDGKAF
>many|TRBJ1-1|TRBV28
ASRVGGVNTEAF
>few|TRBJ1-1|TRBV30
AWSVNHEAF
>NA|TRBJ1-1|TRBV6-1
ASSKLSGGALPGLS
>NA|TRBJ2-1|TRBV28
ASSSPGGRSRDEQF
>many|TRBJ1-2|TRBV20-1
SAEGRTYGYT
>NA|TRBJ2-5|TRBV7-7
ASNSLGQGRETQY
>many|TRBJ2-7|TRBV27
ASSGLAGVDEQY
>NA|TRBJ1-1|TRBV4-1
ASSQEPTGNTEAF
>NA|TRBJ2-3|TRBV2
ASSEAESLDSPDY
>few|TRBJ1-6|TRBV19
ASSIRQGYGNSPLH
>many|TRBJ2-7|TRBV28
ASSSDRDFEQY
>many|TRBJ1-2|TRBV28
ASSLDSAIVYGYT
>many|TRBJ2-7|TRBV6-2/TRBV6-3
ASSYRRAGIAYEQY
>few|TRBJ1-4|TRBV27
ASRLRETINEKLF
>NA|TRBJ2-6|TRBV19
ASSSQEAGANVLT
>few|TRBJ2-7|TRBV19
ASSEGTSGIFSREQY
>many|TRBJ1-5|TRBV6-1
ASRKQGDSNQPQH
>few|TRBJ2-2|TRBV7-2
ASSVGGRDTGELF
>many|TRBJ2-7|TRBV28
ASSLHRLAYEQY
>NA|TRBJ1-6|TRBV3-1
ASSQNPEGSPLH
>few|TRBJ1-1|TRBV7-2
ASSPQGQNTEAF
>few|TRBJ2-1|TRBV6-1
ASSKGQPANDNEQF
>many|TRBJ1-1|TRBV28
ASSVTGANTEAF
>few|TRBJ1-2|TRBV6-2/TRBV6-3
ASHDGLGVEGYT
>NA|TRBJ2-4|TRBV19
ASSPQRNAKNIQY
>NA|TRBJ1-2|TRBV5-1
ASRTSTGGGYGYT
>many|TRBJ2-5|TRBV2
ASSDISPGKETQY